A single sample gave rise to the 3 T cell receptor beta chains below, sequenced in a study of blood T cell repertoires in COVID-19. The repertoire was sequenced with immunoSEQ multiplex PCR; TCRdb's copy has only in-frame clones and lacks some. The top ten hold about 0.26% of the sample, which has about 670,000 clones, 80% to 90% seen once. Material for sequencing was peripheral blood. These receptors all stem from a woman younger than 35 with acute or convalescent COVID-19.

CDR3 in DNA: TGTGCCAGCAGTTTACGGACAGGAACTTACGAGCAGTACTTC. Translating it yields CASSLRTGTYEQYF. The chain couples TRBV27 to TRBJ2-7, with TRBD1 matching over 7 bases. Germline V gene lookup returns CDR1 MNHEY and CDR2 SMNVEV (reference sequence). V trimming: 2 bases; J trimming: 4 bases; junction bases outside the gene matches: 5. This CDR3 has 14 residues.

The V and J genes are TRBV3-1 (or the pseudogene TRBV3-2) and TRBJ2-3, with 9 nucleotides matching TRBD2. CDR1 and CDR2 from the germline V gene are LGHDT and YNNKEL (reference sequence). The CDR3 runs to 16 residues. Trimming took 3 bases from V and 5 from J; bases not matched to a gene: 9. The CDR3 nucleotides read TGTGCCAGCAGCCATCTGGCGGGGGGGCTTGAAGATACGCAGTATTTT. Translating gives CASSHLAGGLEDTQYF.

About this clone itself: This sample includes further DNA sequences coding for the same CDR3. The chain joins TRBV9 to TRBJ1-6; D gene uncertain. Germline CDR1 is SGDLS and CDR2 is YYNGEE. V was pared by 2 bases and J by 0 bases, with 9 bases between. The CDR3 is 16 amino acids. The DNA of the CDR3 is TGTGCCAGCAGCGTTAGTGGGAGCTCCTATAATTCACCCCTCCACTTT. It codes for CASSVSGSSYNSPLHF.